This T cell receptor (beta chain) appears in the sequencing data of a study of T cells in Graves' hyperthyroidism and ophthalmopathy. Notes on the study in general: Model-based prediction identified ophthalmopathy a median around 6.5 months prior to its onset. Most thyroid clonotypes expanded above 0.001 appeared in blood too.

The source material, RNA transcripts, was used to amplify TCR beta CDR3 regions. First-round RT-PCR of the TCR CDR3 relied on the HTBI primer set. Each CDR3 protein gets one entry after TCRdb re-called the multiplex PCR reads with MiXCR. The table includes about 550,000 distinct CDR3 sequences, around 21% detected once. The PBMCs had their origin in approximately 10 ml of fresh peripheral blood. This CDR3 comprises 15 residues. Germline CDR1 and CDR2: SNHLY and FYNNEI. V lost 5 bases, J lost 2 bases, and 16 bases lay in between. This clonotype showed up many times. The target antigen is unknown. The receptor's source is a man between 18 and 29 years old with Graves' hyperthyroidism. This rearrangement joins TRBV2 to TRBJ2-7; perhaps TRBD1 as D (6 bases). What was sequenced was blood. CDR3 sequence: CASSPRHRDPYEQYF. CDR3 DNA: TGTGCCAGCAGTCCTCGCCACAGGGATCCCTACGAGCAGTACTTC. Filled out from reference TRBV2 and TRBJ2-7, the complete variable domain reads EPEVTQTPSHQVTQMGQEVILRCVPISNHLYFYWYRQILGQKVEFLVSFYNNEISEKSEIFDDQFSVERPDGSNFTLKIRSTKLEDSAMYFCASSPRHRDPYEQYFGPGTRLTVT.